This TCR beta chain was sequenced for a study of identical twins. General observations from the study: Researchers caution that invariant MAIT and iNKT cells could partly confound zero-insertion analyses. It was out-of-frame TCR alpha sharing in monozygotic twins that models underestimated.

After template switching added a universal primer site, the resulting cDNA carried unique molecular identifiers. TCRdb re-called the 5' RACE reads with MiXCR, one entry per CDR3 protein. The sample contains about 260,000 distinct CDR3 sequences, roughly 7% of which appear only once. CDR1 is MNHEY and CDR2 is SMNVEV in the germline V gene (reference sequence). Unmatched junction bases numbered 0, after V lost 1 base and J lost 3 bases. The CDR3 totals 14 residues. This clonotype was observed many times. Its cognate antigen is unknown. Every one of the donors was a healthy Caucasian. These data are also associated with another study on yellow fever vaccine responses in identical twins.

The sample comprised memory (CD45RO+) T cells sorted from blood. The chain uses TRBV27 and TRBJ1-1; 9 positions match TRBD1. The sequence came from a woman aged 18-30 years in good health. Here the CDR3 reads CASSLYRGHTEAFF. CDR3 nucleotides: TGTGCCAGCAGTTTATACAGGGGGCACACTGAAGCTTTCTTT.